This passage covers 17 T cell receptor beta chains from one sample sequenced in a study of blood T cell repertoires in COVID-19. The protocol was immunoSEQ multiplex PCR, while the TCRdb copy is restricted to in-frame clones and leaves out a portion. The sample lists over 35,000 clones, 78% occurring once. Sequenced material: peripheral blood. These receptors were collected from a man in his 60s with acute or convalescent COVID-19.

The rearrangement joins TRBV5-1 to TRBJ2-5; 7 bases map to TRBD1. There are 14 residues in the CDR3. Trimming took 4 bases from V and 3 from J; bases not matched to a gene: 6. The germline V gene has CDR1 SGHRS and CDR2 YFSETQ. CDR3 residues: CASSQNDREETQYF. The CDR3 DNA sequence: TGCGCCAGCAGCCAAAATGACAGGGAAGAGACCCAGTACTTC.

The V gene is TRBV7-2, the J gene TRBJ2-1; the match to TRBD2 covers 14 bases. Germline loops: CDR1 SGHTA, CDR2 FQGNSA. Trimming cost V 4 bases and J 9 bases; bases outside gene matches: 8. The CDR3 is made up of 16 amino acids. CDR3 region: CASSSEGLAGGGEQFF. Written as DNA, the CDR3 is TGTGCCAGCAGCTCAGAAGGACTAGCGGGAGGCGGTGAGCAGTTCTTC.

The chain carries TRBV27 and TRBJ1-5; D is uncertain. CDR3 size: 13 residues. V was trimmed by 5 bases and J by 5 bases, leaving 10 bases between them. Germline V CDR1 and CDR2: MNHEY, SMNVEV (reference sequence). In DNA, the CDR3 is TGTGCCAGCAGTCTTAGGAGAGATCAGCCCCAGCATTTT. Its translation: CASSLRRDQPQHF.

The V gene is TRBV2, the J gene TRBJ2-3; D is perhaps TRBD2 (5 bases). The germline V gene encodes CDR1 SNHLY and CDR2 FYNNEI. The CDR3 length is 14 residues. V dropped 6 bases and J dropped 2 bases, with 12 bases sitting between them. The CDR3 protein is CASSGLTHTDTQYF. The CDR3, as DNA: TGTGCCAGCAGCGGACTTACCCACACAGATACGCAGTATTTT.

This chain uses TRBV7-2 with TRBJ1-4, with a tentative D call TRBD1 (5 bases). V gave up 5 bases and J gave up 5 bases, with 12 bases separating them. Germline V gene lookup returns CDR1 SGHTA and CDR2 FQGNSA. This CDR3 has 14 amino acids. The chain's CDR3 is CASSVSGLNEKLFF. Here the CDR3 DNA reads TGTGCCAGCAGCGTCTCAGGGCTGAATGAAAAACTGTTTTTT.

As for this clone: A junction end diverges from the germline sequence, so it may reflect a read error. V gene TRBV5-6 combines with J gene TRBJ2-5, with 7 bases matching TRBD1. From germline, CDR1 is SGHDT and CDR2 YYEEEE. The CDR3 is 13 amino acids. CDR3 protein: CASSLTERDSSHF. In DNA, the CDR3 is TGTGCCAGCAGCCTAACTGAACGGGACAGTTCTCACTTC.

J is TRBJ2-7 and V is TRBV10-3; 9 nucleotides align to TRBD1. CDR3 length: 14 residues. The V gene end was trimmed by 6 bases and the J gene end by 6 bases; junction bases not matched to a gene: 9. The germline V gene encodes CDR1 ENHRY and CDR2 SYGVKD. The CDR3 sequence: CAIRSGQGIGEQYF. In DNA, the CDR3 is TGTGCCATCAGATCGGGACAGGGTATCGGCGAGCAGTACTTC.

The chain has TRBV6-1 and TRBJ2-7; a weak D match, TRBD1 (6 bases). In germline, CDR1 is MNHNS, CDR2 SASEGT. Trimming left V 1 base short and J 9 bases short, with 16 bases between. CDR3 length: 14 amino acids. The CDR3 nucleotides read TGTGCCAGCAGTGAAGGGACAGCCATAATGGCGCAGTACTTC. Translation: CASSEGTAIMAQYF.

V gene TRBV28 combines with J gene TRBJ2-3; perhaps TRBD1 as D (5 bases). Trimming pared 3 bases from V and 3 bases from J, leaving 28 bases between. CDR1 and CDR2 (germline): MDHEN, SYDVKM. The CDR3 length is 20 residues. In nucleotides, the CDR3 is TGTGCCAGCAGTTTGTCTCACAGGCGGCTTCCTGACCAGAAAACAGATACGCAGTATTTT. It is translated as CASSLSHRRLPDQKTDTQYF.

DNA of the CDR3: TGTGCCAGCAGTTACCCGGGGGGGGGACAGGGACGGAACATTCAGTACTTC. Amino acids: CASSYPGGGQGRNIQYF. The chain links TRBV5-8 to TRBJ2-4; D perhaps matches TRBD1 (9 bases). The germline gives CDR1 SGHTS, CDR2 YDEGEE. V shed 5 bases and J shed 7 bases, with 25 bases lying between them. CDR3 length: 17 residues.

V is TRBV9 and J is TRBJ2-1; the match to TRBD2 covers 7 bases. The V gene's germline CDR1 is SGDLS and CDR2 YYNGEE. The CDR3 totals 14 residues. With V trimmed by 3 bases and J by 9 bases, 9 bases remained unmatched. The CDR3 is CASSDAGTIREQFF. DNA for the CDR3: TGTGCCAGCAGCGACGCCGGGACTATTCGTGAGCAGTTCTTC.

The V call is TRBV5-1, the J call TRBJ2-3, with TRBD2 identical over 15 bases. Germline V lookup: CDR1 SGHRS, CDR2 YFSETQ. The CDR3 runs to 20 residues. V gave up 0 bases and J gave up 1 base; unmatched junction bases: 9. CDR3 in amino acids: CASSLAPGLAGGSGTDTQYF. The DNA for the CDR3 is TGCGCCAGCAGCTTGGCCCCGGGACTAGCGGGAGGCTCAGGCACAGATACGCAGTATTTT.

The chain is built from TRBV4-3 and TRBJ2-1; 8 positions match TRBD1. CDR3 length: 17 residues. CDR1 and CDR2 (germline): LGHNA, YSLEER. Losses at the gene ends were 0 bases for V and 6 bases for J; bases not matched to a gene: 10. The CDR3 DNA sequence: TGCGCCAGCAGCCAAGATCTGCTTACAGGGGGGAGCAATGAGCAGTTCTTC. It yields the protein CASSQDLLTGGSNEQFF.

This chain uses TRBV7-6 with TRBJ2-3; D ambiguous. The CDR3 is made up of 12 amino acids. The V gene lost 4 bases and the J gene lost 0 bases, with 2 bases spanning the gap. Germline values: CDR1 SGHVS, CDR2 FNYEAQ. The CDR3 protein is CASSSSTDTQYF. The CDR3 nucleotides read TGTGCCAGCAGCTCTAGCACAGATACGCAGTATTTT.

This chain connects TRBV5-5 to TRBJ1-4; TRBD1 matches 11 bases. J gave up 2 bases and V 4 bases, and 1 base lay outside the gene matches. The CDR3 sequence is 15 residues long. CDR1 is SGHKS, CDR2 YYEKEE, per germline (reference sequence). In nucleotides, the CDR3 is TGTGCCAGCAGCAGGACAGGGGGCACTAATGAAAAACTGTTTTTT. Its protein product is CASSRTGGTNEKLFF.

The rearrangement joins TRBV10-3 to TRBJ2-1, with a possible D match to TRBD1 (7 bases). Germline assignment: CDR1 ENHRY and CDR2 SYGVKD. The CDR3 extends over 14 amino acids. Trimming shortened V by 4 bases and J by 7 bases, and 14 bases separated the two germline ends. The CDR3 here is CAISVAGGRNEQFF. In DNA form, the CDR3 reads TGTGCCATCAGTGTGGCAGGGGGGAGGAATGAGCAGTTCTTC.

The gene calls are TRBV28 and TRBJ1-2, with D unresolved. This CDR3 has 13 amino acids. Trimming took 2 bases from V and 4 from J, leaving 8 bases between them. Germline V gene sequence: CDR1 MDHEN, CDR2 SYDVKM. The CDR3 nucleotides are TGTGCCAGCAGTTTAGGGCACTCCTATGGCTACACCTTC. Its translation: CASSLGHSYGYTF.